Presented here are 19 T cell receptor beta chains from one specimen sequenced in a study of T cell changes during pregnancy in multiple sclerosis. The protocol was immunoSEQ multiplex PCR, while the TCRdb copy is restricted to in-frame clones and leaves out a portion. The sample consists of 64,000 or so clones, about nine tenths of them appearing once. Sequences were derived from peripheral blood, sampled in the first trimester of pregnancy. Receptor source: a female donor with multiple sclerosis, enrolled in a pregnancy study.

The chain recombines TRBV28 with TRBJ2-1; D not certain. Trimming cost V 6 bases and J 0 bases, with 9 bases left between them. CDR3 length: 14 residues. Germline-derived CDR1 and CDR2 are MDHEN and SYDVKM. The CDR3 DNA follows: TGTGCCAGCAGCGAGACTTACTCCTACAATGAGCAGTTCTTC. Translation: CASSETYSYNEQFF.

V gene TRBV28 combines with J gene TRBJ1-3; 7 bases map to TRBD1. J was trimmed by 2 bases and V by 3 bases; bases with no gene match: 13. Germline CDR1 and CDR2: MDHEN and SYDVKM. This CDR3 region has 18 residues. CDR3 region: CASSFLEIGGTAGNTIYF. DNA of the CDR3: TGTGCCAGCAGTTTCCTTGAGATAGGCGGGACAGCTGGAAACACCATATATTTT.

V and J are TRBV7-8 and TRBJ1-3; maybe TRBD1 (5 bases). In germline, CDR1 is SGHVS, CDR2 FQNEAQ. Trimming cost V 4 bases and J 0 bases, with 7 bases left between them. There are 14 residues in the CDR3. The CDR3 coding sequence is TGTGCCAGCAGCTCAGGGAACTCTGGAAACACCATATATTTT. Its protein is CASSSGNSGNTIYF. Full variable domain (missing parts from reference TRBV7-8 and TRBJ1-3): GAGVSQSPRYKVAKRGQDVALRCDPISGHVSLFWYQQALGQGPEFLTYFQNEAQLDKSGLPSDRFFAERPEGSVSTLKIQRTQQEDSAVYLCASSSGNSGNTIYFGEGSWLTVV.

J is TRBJ2-2 and V is TRBV7-2; 7 nucleotides match TRBD1. After removal of 5 bases from V and 2 bases from J, the junction contained 11 bases not matched to a gene. Germline V gives CDR1 SGHTA, CDR2 FQGNSA. There are 17 residues in the CDR3. The CDR3 nucleotides read TGTGCCAGCAGCCGATTTTATCGGACAGGAAACACCGGGGAGCTGTTTTTT. Translating it yields CASSRFYRTGNTGELFF.

The chain combines TRBV5-5 with TRBJ2-1; D is undetermined. Trimming left V 0 bases short and J 1 base short, with 20 bases between. The CDR3 runs to 19 residues. Germline V CDR1 and CDR2: SGHKS, YYEKEE (reference sequence). This CDR3 is CASSLVSHSRPPSYNEQFF. CDR3 bases: TGTGCCAGCAGCTTGGTATCTCACAGCAGGCCTCCGTCCTACAATGAGCAGTTCTTC.

This sequence joins TRBV5-5 and TRBJ2-7; D may be TRBD2 (5 bases). Trimming pared 4 bases from V and 6 bases from J, leaving 17 bases between. The CDR3 runs to 14 residues. CDR1 is SGHKS and CDR2 is YYEKEE in the germline V gene (reference sequence). The CDR3 nucleotides are TGTGCCAGCAGCCAGACAACTCTCCGGGGCGAGCAGTACTTC. Protein: CASSQTTLRGEQYF.

The chain links TRBV5-4 to TRBJ2-7; 11 bases align to TRBD1. Looked up from germline, CDR1 is SGHNT and CDR2 is YYREEE (reference sequence). There are 15 residues in the CDR3. The J segment lost 4 bases and the V segment lost 4 bases, leaving 7 bases of the junction unmatched. CDR3 in DNA: TGTGCCAGCAGCGACCGGACAGGGGGCATTTACGAGCAGTACTTC. Its translation: CASSDRTGGIYEQYF. Based on the CDR3 plus reference TRBV5-4 and TRBJ2-7, the full variable domain is ETGVTQSPTHLIKTRGQQVTLRCSSQSGHNTVSWYQQALGQGPQFIFQYYREEENGRGNFPPRFSGLQFPNYSSELNVNALELDDSALYLCASSDRTGGIYEQYFGPGTRLTVT.

The V and J genes are TRBV30 and TRBJ1-1, with 8 bases that match TRBD1. Germline V lookup: CDR1 GTSNPN, CDR2 SVGIG (reference sequence). After removal of 3 bases from V and 0 bases from J, the junction contained 3 bases not matched to a gene. The length of the CDR3 is 14 residues. CDR3 amino acids: CAWRTGALNTEAFF. In DNA, the CDR3 is TGTGCCTGGAGGACAGGGGCCCTGAACACTGAAGCTTTCTTT. The full variable domain, completed using reference TRBV30 and TRBJ1-1, is SQTIHQWPATLVQPVGSPLSLECTVEGTSNPNLYWYRQAAGRGLQLLFYSVGIGQISSEVPQNLSASRPQDRQFILSSKKLLLSDSGFYLCAWRTGALNTEAFFGQGTRLTVV.

The rearrangement links TRBV18 to TRBJ2-1; 10 bases are a match to TRBD2. The CDR3 is made up of 15 amino acids. Germline V gene lookup returns CDR1 KGHSH and CDR2 LQKENI. With V trimmed by 6 bases and J by 3 bases, 5 bases remained unmatched. The CDR3 loop reads CASSQGLADYNEQFF. The CDR3 region has the DNA TGTGCCAGCTCCCAAGGACTAGCGGACTACAATGAGCAGTTCTTC.

CDR3 region: CASSQDEQIRNTEAFF. CDR3 sequence (DNA): TGCGCCAGCAGCCAAGATGAACAGATAAGAAACACTGAAGCTTTCTTT. The J gene is TRBJ1-1, the V gene TRBV4-3; D unresolved. Trimming removed 0 bases from V and 2 bases from J, with 13 bases in between. The CDR3 contains 16 residues. From germline, CDR1 is LGHNA and CDR2 YSLEER.

This chain links TRBV7-3 with TRBJ2-2, with D maybe TRBD2 (5 bases). The ends were cut back, 5 bases at V and 0 bases at J, with 13 bases in the middle. The CDR3 length is 16 residues. The germline V gene has CDR1 SGHTA and CDR2 FQGTGA. The CDR3 DNA reads TGTGCCAGCAGCCTGACTGGAGGTCCGAACACCGGGGAGCTGTTTTTT. Translated, it gives CASSLTGGPNTGELFF.

The chain couples TRBV29-1 to TRBJ1-2; D call uncertain. CDR1 and CDR2 (germline): SQVTM, ANQGSEA. With 2 bases removed from V and 2 bases from J, the gap between germline ends came to 3 bases. The CDR3 has 11 amino acids. CDR3 amino acids: CSVEQNYGYTF. Here the CDR3 DNA reads TGCAGCGTTGAACAGAACTATGGCTACACCTTC.

The chain couples TRBV7-8 to TRBJ1-3, with TRBD1 as a possible D gene (5 bases). The CDR3 loop spans 17 amino acids. In germline, CDR1 is SGHVS, CDR2 FQNEAQ. V shed 3 bases and J shed 0 bases, with 15 bases lying between them. The CDR3 reads CASSLGGTLSSGNTIYF. DNA of the CDR3: TGTGCCAGCAGCTTGGGGGGGACGTTAAGCTCTGGAAACACCATATATTTT.

The rearrangement joins TRBV7-9 to TRBJ2-1, with D possibly being TRBD1 (6 bases). Germline V lookup: CDR1 SEHNR, CDR2 FQNEAQ (reference sequence). The V end was cut by 8 bases, the J end by 9 bases, with 20 bases between. The CDR3 covers 14 residues. The CDR3 coding sequence is TGTGCCAGCCTGACTCTACAGGGACACGGTGAGCAGTTCTTC. This encodes CASLTLQGHGEQFF. Combining the CDR3 with reference TRBV7-9 and TRBJ2-1 gives the whole variable domain DTGVSQNPRHKITKRGQNVTFRCDPISEHNRLYWYRQTLGQGPEFLTYFQNEAQLEKSRLLSDRFSAERPKGSFSTLEIQRTEQGDSAMYLCASLTLQGHGEQFFGPGTRLTVL.

V is TRBV5-4 and J is TRBJ2-2, with 9 bases lining up with TRBD1. The germline CDR1 and CDR2 sequences are SGHNT and YYREEE (reference sequence). This CDR3 has 16 amino acids. With 3 bases clipped from V and 5 bases from J, the junction kept 8 bases outside the gene matches. In nucleotides, the CDR3 is TGTGCCAGCAGCTCCCCTAACAGGGGGCGGACCGGGGAGCTGTTTTTT. This sequence encodes CASSSPNRGRTGELFF.

The chain is built from TRBV5-4 and TRBJ2-1; D perhaps matches TRBD1 (6 bases). Germline CDR1 SGHNT, CDR2 YYREEE (reference sequence). Trimming removed 3 bases at V and 2 bases at J, with 9 bases between. The CDR3 sequence is 14 residues long. Written as DNA, the CDR3 is TGTGCCAGCAGCTCCTGGACAGCCTACAATGAGCAGTTCTTC. This sequence encodes CASSSWTAYNEQFF.

This chain uses TRBV19 with TRBJ2-5; 13 bases line up with TRBD2. The CDR3 has 16 residues. Germline V gene data show CDR1 as LNHDA and CDR2 as SQIVND (reference sequence). Trimming took 5 bases from V and 7 from J; bases not matched to a gene: 10. This chain's CDR3 is CASSSLGLAGNWTQYF. CDR3 sequence (DNA): TGTGCCAGTAGTTCGTTGGGACTAGCGGGAAATTGGACCCAGTACTTC.

The count of this clone is one. V gene TRBV11-3 combines with J gene TRBJ1-2; D not resolved. Trimming cost V 4 bases and J 3 bases, with 9 bases left between them. This CDR3 contains 13 residues. In germline, CDR1 is SGHNT, CDR2 YENEEA. CDR3 nucleotides: TGTGCCAGCAGCTCCCGACGGGACTATGGCTACACCTTC. Protein: CASSSRRDYGYTF.

The chain links TRBV19 to TRBJ2-3; TRBD1 matches 8 bases. Unmatched junction bases numbered 11, after V lost 4 bases and J lost 5 bases. Germline V CDR1 and CDR2: LNHDA, SQIVND (reference sequence). CDR3 size: 16 residues. The CDR3 spells CASSTRGRGRGDTQYF. In nucleotides, the CDR3 is TGTGCCAGTAGTACCCGTGGCAGGGGGCGGGGAGATACGCAGTATTTT.